These T cell receptor beta chains were read from a single sample in a study of shared clonotypes between healthy human individuals. Some clones are missing from TCRdb's copy, which holds only in-frame ones; the method was immunoSEQ multiplex PCR. The profile shows about 1 million clones, around 74% of them singletons. The material sequenced was memory CD4+ T cells sorted from blood. These receptor sequences come from a man younger than 35 in good health. CDR3s include the opening cysteine and the closing phenylalanine or tryptophan. The D gene is left open where the match is weak. Size is omitted from some rows. Given values are once, few, many or a class for expanded clones.

>TRBV19|NA|TRBJ2-1|TRBD2|16
CASMGVGGGPYNEQFF
TGTGCCAGTATGGGGGTCGGCGGGGGGCCTTACAATGAGCAGTTCTTC
>TRBV7-9|NA|TRBJ1-5|NA|16
CASSLKSGTDNQPQHF
TGTGCCAGCAGCCTAAAATCCGGGACGGACAATCAGCCCCAGCATTTT
>TRBV5-5|NA|TRBJ2-7|TRBD1|15
CASSSPGQGTYEQYF
TGTGCCAGCAGCTCGCCGGGACAGGGGACCTACGAGCAGTACTTC
>TRBV19|NA|TRBJ1-1|NA|14
CASSPVDLNTEAFF
TGTGCCAGTAGTCCCGTAGATTTGAACACTGAAGCTTTCTTT
>TRBV5-4|NA|TRBJ2-5|NA|15
CASSSSFGNQETQYF
TGTGCCAGCAGCTCTAGCTTTGGGAACCAAGAGACCCAGTACTTC
>TRBV7-8|NA|TRBJ1-1|NA|16
CASSSFLDSMNTEAFF
TGTGCCAGCAGCTCATTCCTGGACAGCATGAACACTGAAGCTTTCTTT
>TRBV7-9|NA|TRBJ1-1|TRBD1|14
CASSLARQGGEAFF
TGTGCCAGCAGCTTAGCTCGACAGGGTGGAGAAGCTTTCTTT
>TRBV5-1|NA|TRBJ1-4|TRBD1|14
CASSYTGVQEKLFF
TGCGCCAGCAGCTACACAGGGGTACAGGAAAAACTGTTTTTT
>TRBV27|NA|TRBJ2-7|NA|13
CASSFWTEGEQYF
TGTGCCAGCAGTTTTTGGACAGAAGGCGAGCAGTACTTC
>TRBV5-1|NA|TRBJ2-7|NA|11
CASSLTGEQYF
TGCGCCAGCAGCTTGACAGGCGAGCAGTACTTC
>TRBV27|NA|TRBJ1-1|TRBD1|15
CASSLAGTGNTEAFF
TGTGCCAGCAGTTTAGCCGGGACAGGGAACACTGAAGCTTTCTTT
>TRBV15|NA|TRBJ1-3|NA|18
CATSRDYQEGISGNTIYF
TGTGCCACCAGCAGAGATTATCAGGAGGGTATCTCTGGAAACACCATATATTTT
>TRBV20-1|NA|TRBJ2-5|NA|11
CSAPRLETQYF
TGCAGTGCCCCACGATTAGAGACCCAGTACTTC
>TRBV4-2|NA|TRBJ2-7|NA|14
CASSQSQGTYEQYF
TGTGCCAGCAGCCAAAGCCAGGGGACCTACGAGCAGTACTTC
>TRBV29-1|NA|TRBJ1-5|NA|12
CSVAEGVGPQHF
TGCAGCGTTGCGGAGGGCGTAGGGCCCCAGCATTTT
>TRBV28|NA|TRBJ2-5|TRBD1|14
CASSSAGGQETQYF
TGTGCCAGCAGTTCTGCAGGGGGCCAAGAGACCCAGTACTTC
>TRBV14|NA|TRBJ1-3|NA|15
CASSLDLFSGNTIYF
TGTGCCAGCAGCCTCGACCTATTCTCTGGAAACACCATATATTTT
>TRBV4-1|NA|TRBJ2-1|TRBD2|16
CASSAGGRGALDEQFF
TGCGCCAGCAGCGCGGGCGGGAGGGGGGCCCTGGATGAGCAGTTCTTC
>TRBV7-2|NA|TRBJ2-1|NA|15
CASSLRGARANEQFF
TGTGCCAGCAGCTTACGGGGGGCTCGGGCCAATGAGCAGTTCTTC
>TRBV18|NA|TRBJ2-3|TRBD2|18
CASSPTSDQRRLTDTQYF
TGTGCCAGCTCACCAACTAGCGACCAAAGGAGATTGACAGATACGCAGTATTTT
>TRBV2|NA|TRBJ1-4|NA|20
CASSEAPPRDVGRIMKGLFF
TGTGCCAGCAGTGAAGCCCCTCCACGGGACGTCGGCCGGATAATGAAGGGACTGTTTTTT
>TRBV6-1|NA|TRBJ1-2|NA|11
CASSANYGYTF
TGTGCCAGCAGTGCCAACTATGGCTACACCTTC
>TRBV30|NA|TRBJ2-7|NA|14
CAWSGGAGNAEQYF
TGTGCCTGGAGTGGGGGGGCAGGGAATGCCGAGCAGTACTTC
>TRBV7-6|NA|TRBJ2-5|NA|14
CASSLITGKETQYF
TGTGCCAGCAGCTTGATAACAGGGAAAGAGACCCAGTACTTC
>TRBV18|NA|TRBJ2-1|TRBD2|16
CASSPSTRAGGPEQFF
TGTGCCAGCTCACCTTCTACTAGGGCGGGAGGTCCCGAGCAGTTCTTC
>TRBV5-4|once|TRBJ2-6|TRBD2|18
CASSWGLAGGPGANVLTF
TGTGCCAGCAGCTGGGGACTAGCGGGGGGACCTGGGGCCAACGTCCTGACTTTC
>TRBV7-8|NA|TRBJ1-6|NA|14
CASSRTGYNSPLHF
TGTGCCAGCAGCCGGACGGGGTATAATTCACCCCTCCACTTT
>TRBV7-8|NA|TRBJ2-7|TRBD2|14
CASSATPGLGEQYF
TGTGCCAGCAGCGCAACCCCGGGACTAGGAGAGCAGTACTTC
>TRBV7-2|NA|TRBJ2-3|NA|17
CASSLLGDHSSTDTQYF
TGTGCCAGCAGCCTCTTAGGGGACCACTCTAGCACAGATACGCAGTATTTT
>TRBV4-3|once|TRBJ2-3|NA|17
CASSLGKSLSGTDTQYF
TGCGCCAGCAGCCTGGGGAAGTCCTTATCCGGCACAGATACGCAGTATTTT
>TRBV7-9|NA|TRBJ1-2|NA|14
CASSPGLNLYGYTF
TGTGCCAGCAGTCCGGGACTCAATCTCTATGGCTACACCTTC
>TRBV6-1|NA|TRBJ2-5|TRBD1|14
CASRRTGAQETQYF
TGTGCCAGCAGACGGACAGGGGCACAAGAGACCCAGTACTTC
>TRBV28|few|TRBJ1-6|NA|12
CASSLYNSPLHF
TGTGCCAGCAGTTTATATAATTCACCCCTCCACTTT
>TRBV5-1|few|TRBJ1-6|NA|15
CASSLAGRDNSPLHF
TGCGCCAGCAGCTTGGCCGGGAGGGATAATTCACCCCTCCACTTT
>TRBV28|NA|TRBJ2-1|TRBD2|18
CASSTGTSGGSSYNEQFF
TGTGCCAGCAGCACCGGGACTAGCGGGGGGAGCTCCTACAATGAGCAGTTCTTC
>TRBV4-1|NA|TRBJ1-4|NA|16
CASSQDRGGSNEKLFF
TGCGCCAGCAGCCAAGATAGGGGGGGTTCTAATGAAAAACTGTTTTTT
>TRBV4-3|few|TRBJ2-3|NA|15
CASSQDSRVGETQYF
TGCGCCAGCAGCCAAGATTCTCGGGTGGGAGAAACGCAGTATTTT
>TRBV30|NA|TRBJ2-2|NA|16
CAWSVITGWRTGELFF
TGTGCCTGGAGTGTAATCACAGGCTGGAGGACCGGGGAGCTGTTTTTT
>TRBV25-1|NA|TRBJ2-1|TRBD2|16
CASSASGRGSYNEQFF
TGTGCCAGCAGCGCAAGCGGGAGGGGCTCCTACAATGAGCAGTTCTTC
>TRBV6-1|NA|TRBJ2-7|TRBD1|14
CATDDRGHTYEQYF
TGTGCCACGGACGACAGGGGGCACACCTACGAGCAGTACTTC
>TRBV19|once|TRBJ2-1|NA|12
CASSPFGREQFF
TGTGCCAGTAGTCCTTTCGGTCGTGAGCAGTTCTTC
>TRBV5-1|NA|TRBJ2-3|TRBD2|15
CASSLGQRGSDTQYF
TGCGCCAGCAGCTTGGGGCAGCGGGGGTCAGATACGCAGTATTTT
>TRBV18|once|TRBJ1-2|NA|16
CASSLQQTTANYGYTF
TGTGCCAGCTCACTACAGCAGACCACCGCTAACTATGGCTACACCTTC
>TRBV2|many|TRBJ2-3|NA|12
CASSTSTDTQYF
TGTGCCAGCAGCACTAGCACAGATACGCAGTATTTT
>TRBV9|few|TRBJ2-7|NA|15
CASTRGDGSSYEQYF
TGTGCCAGCACCAGAGGGGACGGCAGCTCCTACGAGCAGTACTTC
>TRBV27|few|TRBJ2-7|TRBD2|15
CASSTIAGVGYEQYF
TGTGCCAGCAGTACAATAGCGGGAGTGGGCTACGAGCAGTACTTC
>TRBV6-6|once|TRBJ1-1|TRBD1|11
CASLRGPEAFF
TGTGCCAGCTTGAGGGGGCCTGAAGCTTTCTTT
>TRBV4-1|NA|TRBJ1-3|TRBD1|15
CASSQPDRAGNTIYF
TGCGCCAGCAGCCAACCAGACAGGGCTGGAAACACCATATATTTT
>TRBV10-3|few|TRBJ1-1|TRBD1|14
CAITTGGGDTEAFF
TGTGCCATCACGACAGGGGGAGGGGACACTGAAGCTTTCTTT
>TRBV19|NA|TRBJ1-2|NA|14
CASSPDGWKGGYTF
TGTGCCAGTAGCCCCGACGGATGGAAGGGGGGCTACACCTTC
>TRBV11-2|NA|TRBJ2-1|TRBD1|17
CASSLRTGSGSYNEQFF
TGTGCCAGCAGCTTACGGACAGGCAGCGGCTCCTACAATGAGCAGTTCTTC
>TRBV11-2|NA|TRBJ1-4|TRBD1|15
CASSLLDRGGEKLFF
TGTGCCAGCAGCCTACTAGACAGGGGAGGGGAAAAACTGTTTTTT
>TRBV7-7|NA|TRBJ2-3|TRBD2|15
CASSPNSGIPQRQYF
TGTGCTAGCAGCCCCAATAGCGGGATACCTCAGAGGCAGTATTTT
>TRBV5-6|NA|TRBJ1-1|NA|13
CASSQLPNTEAFF
TGTGCCAGCAGCCAATTGCCAAACACTGAAGCTTTCTTT
>TRBV5-1|NA|TRBJ1-2|TRBD1|14
CASAPGGLFRGYTF
TGCGCCAGCGCTCCAGGGGGCCTGTTCCGTGGCTACACCTTC
>TRBV2|NA|TRBJ1-1|NA|12
CASRPQGNGAFF
TGTGCCAGCAGGCCTCAGGGGAACGGAGCTTTCTTT